This T cell receptor beta chain was obtained from a study of cytomegalovirus exposure and HLA in healthy donors. General observations from the study: Clonal expansion was found to be greater in HLA-associated TCR beta chains than in equally common others in a later analysis.

Germline trimming cut 5 bases from V and 1 base from J; bases unmatched to any gene: 13. CDR3 length: 17 residues. CDR1 and CDR2 (germline): PRHDT, FYEKMQ (reference sequence). On this clone itself: As yet, its antigen is unknown.

Primers for the PCR totalled 60 Vbeta and 13 Jbeta. Data came from immunoSEQ multiplex PCR; TCRdb stores just in-frame clones and leaves some out. Of 150,000 to 200,000 clones detected, roughly four fifths appear once; the ten largest clones hold around 4.1%. The TCR comes from a man aged 50-59 years in good health and CMV-seropositive. The chain uses TRBV13 and TRBJ2-5; TRBD2 matches 7 bases. The sample taken for sequencing was PBMCs. The CDR3 DNA reads as TGTGCCAGCAGCGAGGCCCCCAGCGGGGAGATCCAAGAGACCCAGTACTTC. It yields the protein CASSEAPSGEIQETQYF.